The present TCR beta chain was sequenced within a study of blood T cell repertoires in COVID-19 (dated by TCRdb to the early 2020s). Looking at the study overall: The collaborator samples originated in the United States, Italy and Spain and spanned the acute and convalescent phases of COVID-19. Samples were obtained from the ongoing ImmuneRACE study (first 160 participants) and from over a thousand subjects provided by 6 global collaborators. The repertoires were made available in a free public database intended to serve as a resource for research on the immune response to SARS-CoV-2. Deeply sampled blood TCRbeta repertoires from subjects exposed to, actively infected with, or recovered from COVID-19 were included in the dataset. A de-identified subject ID, COVID-19 status, age in years and sex were almost always included in the sample metadata. Where available, HLA class I and class II types were obtained from metadata supplied by the sample provider rather than from assay-based typing. The prospective study material was composed of cDNA or gDNA derived from T cells, B-cell-depleted T cells, or PBMCs. General study outcomes and caveats: Clinical and demographic metadata were provided uncurated, with the amount varying by source and participant.

Here V drops 0 bases and J drops 2 bases, and the junction holds 2 bases not matched to any gene. The CDR1 and CDR2 encoded by the germline V gene are SGHRS and YFSETQ. Measured from the cysteine to the phenylalanine, the CDR3 is 16 residues long. Here the CDR3 DNA is all that survives: 48 bases in frame from base 1. The collaborating institutions used their own protocols to collect whole blood in K2EDTA tubes. Collaborator samples were shipped for TCRbeta analysis as frozen whole blood, isolated PBMCs, or DNA extracted from either sample type. With regard to this clone: The antigen this receptor binds is unknown. Per-base qualities were not stored, and no clone one base away is much larger.

TCRbeta CDR3 regions were amplified from genomic DNA by means of the immunoSEQ Assay, a bias-controlled multiplex PCR. The authors' pipeline ran thus. Nucleated cell counts per sample were estimated from amplification of reference gene primers within the assay. To quantify the absolute abundance of each unique TCRbeta CDR3 rearrangement, sequence reads were collapsed and filtered. For each sample, productive Simpson clonality was calculated as the square root of Simpson's diversity index across productive rearrangements. The table was pulled from immuneACCESS by TCRdb, which kept in-frame rearrangements only. Such tables lose some clones; where checked, under half of the loss comes from unresolved V genes, and the rest has no known cause. V and J calls and clone size are copied from that table; D and trimming were computed from the DNA. This sample is represented by 120,000 or so clones; 80% to 85% of them were singletons. 3.8% of the sample goes to the ten largest clones.

The receptor's source is a woman in her fifties or sixties with acute or convalescent COVID-19. Sequencing used peripheral blood. The chain was built from TRBV5-1 and TRBJ1-3; TRBD1 aligns with 10 central bases. CDR3 reads: CASSLAGQGAGNTIYF. The DNA sequence is given as TGCGCCAGCAGCTTGGCAGGACAGGGGGCTGGAAACACCATATATTTT.